The 28 T cell receptor beta chains presented below share a single source sample, sequenced in a study of control samples from healthy donors and cancer patients. The table came from immunoSEQ multiplex PCR; TCRdb's copy has only in-frame clones and leaves some out. Of under 65,000 clones listed, 75% to 95% were seen once; the top ten hold around 0.9%. Sequencing was carried out using PBMCs. Every receptor here comes from a man aged 30 to 39 with colorectal cancer.

The chain recombines TRBV6-5 with TRBJ1-1; no clear D gene. Germline assignment: CDR1 MNHEY and CDR2 SVGAGI. The CDR3 length is 13 residues. Trimming cost V 8 bases and J 0 bases, with 10 bases left between them. The CDR3 DNA is TGTGCCAGCGGCTTTGTGATGAACACTGAAGCTTTCTTT. This encodes CASGFVMNTEAFF.

The V call is TRBV11-2, the J call TRBJ2-2; weak D call: TRBD1 (5 bases). CDR3 length: 17 amino acids. The V gene's germline CDR1 is SGHAT and CDR2 FQNNGV. V was pared by 2 bases and J by 2 bases, with 15 bases between. DNA of the CDR3: TGTGCCAGCAGCTTATCCCCGCAGGGTGGTAACACCGGGGAGCTGTTTTTT. The encoded protein is CASSLSPQGGNTGELFF.

The chain carries TRBV3-1 (or the pseudogene TRBV3-2) and TRBJ1-1; D perhaps matches TRBD1 (6 bases). CDR1 is LGHDT, CDR2 YNNKEL, per germline (reference sequence). V lost 3 bases and J 0 bases, leaving 17 bases between the germline ends. The CDR3 has 17 amino acids. Here the CDR3 reads CASSHSPGTIMNTEAFF. CDR3 DNA sequence: TGTGCCAGCAGCCACTCACCCGGGACAATAATGAACACTGAAGCTTTCTTT.

The chain employs TRBV24-1 and TRBJ2-2, with TRBD1 matching 11 bases. Germline V gene lookup returns CDR1 KGHDR and CDR2 SFDVKD. The trim removed 7 bases at V and 4 bases at J, leaving 10 bases unmatched. This CDR3 comprises 17 residues. Written as DNA, the CDR3 is TGTGCCACCAGCGAACGGGACAGGGGGTTTAGCACCGGGGAGCTGTTTTTT. It specifies CATSERDRGFSTGELFF.

This sequence joins TRBV24-1 and TRBJ1-2; maybe TRBD1 (6 bases). Germline V gene data show CDR1 as KGHDR and CDR2 as SFDVKD. This CDR3 region has 14 residues. Trimming removed 0 bases at V and 4 bases at J, with 8 bases between. CDR3 region: CATSDLEGVYGYTF. The CDR3 DNA reads as TGTGCCACCAGTGATTTGGAGGGGGTCTATGGCTACACCTTC.

The rearrangement links TRBV5-1 to TRBJ2-5; D gene ambiguous. The CDR3 contains 14 residues. CDR1 and CDR2 (germline): SGHRS, YFSETQ. Between the trimmed V and J ends, which lost 3 bases and 1 base, there was a span of 10 bases. The chain's CDR3 is CASSSAPPQETQYF. CDR3 sequence (DNA): TGCGCCAGCAGCTCCGCACCACCCCAAGAGACCCAGTACTTC.

V usage is TRBV5-4 and J usage is TRBJ2-1; TRBD1 matches at 10 bases. The CDR3 is 16 amino acids. The junction had 12 bases not matched to a gene; V was cut back by 4 bases and J by 8 bases. Looked up from germline, CDR1 is SGHNT and CDR2 is YYREEE (reference sequence). The CDR3 sequence: CASSLAALGQGDEQFF. In nucleotides, the CDR3 is TGTGCCAGCAGCCTCGCCGCACTAGGACAGGGGGATGAGCAGTTCTTC.

The chain carries TRBV7-6 and TRBJ2-1; D remains ambiguous. V lost 0 bases and J 3 bases, leaving 15 bases between the germline ends. The CDR3 has 17 amino acids. Germline values: CDR1 SGHVS, CDR2 FNYEAQ. CDR3 amino acids: CASSLAFRSADYNEQFF. For the CDR3, the DNA is TGTGCCAGCAGCTTAGCGTTCAGGAGTGCAGACTACAATGAGCAGTTCTTC.

The chain uses TRBV7-2 and TRBJ1-1; tentatively, D is TRBD1 (5 bases). The CDR3 covers 14 residues. Germline V lookup: CDR1 SGHTA, CDR2 FQGNSA. The ends were cut back, 3 bases at V and 4 bases at J, with 12 bases in the middle. The CDR3 is CASSFQGEATEAFF. The CDR3 DNA follows: TGTGCCAGCAGCTTTCAGGGTGAGGCCACTGAAGCTTTCTTT.

The chain is built from TRBV10-3 and TRBJ2-5, with 9 positions matching TRBD2. Germline V lookup: CDR1 ENHRY, CDR2 SYGVKD. With V trimmed by 10 bases and J by 5 bases, 5 bases remained unmatched. This CDR3 region has 12 residues. CDR3 loop: CATRAGGETQYF. In DNA form, the CDR3 reads TGTGCCACCCGGGCGGGGGGGGAGACCCAGTACTTC.

The J gene is TRBJ1-4, the V gene TRBV3-1 (or the pseudogene TRBV3-2); TRBD1 matches 8 bases. V dropped 4 bases and J dropped 4; count of bases not matched to a gene: 8. The CDR3 length is 16 residues. CDR1 LGHDT and CDR2 YNNKEL come from the germline V gene (reference sequence). CDR3 DNA: TGTGCCAGCAGCCCATACGGACAGGGAGGTAATGAAAAACTGTTTTTT. This codes for CASSPYGQGGNEKLFF.

The V and J genes are TRBV5-5 and TRBJ2-2; the D call may be TRBD1 or TRBD2 (5 bases each). The V end was cut by 3 bases, the J end by 4 bases, with 10 bases between. The germline CDR1 and CDR2 sequences are SGHKS and YYEKEE (reference sequence). The CDR3 sequence is 14 residues long. The chain's CDR3 is CASSWDRPTGELFF. For the CDR3, the DNA is TGTGCCAGCAGCTGGGACCGGCCCACCGGGGAGCTGTTTTTT. Full variable domain (missing parts from reference TRBV5-5 and TRBJ2-2): DAGVTQSPTHLIKTRGQQVTLRCSPISGHKSVSWYQQVLGQGPQFIFQYYEKEERGRGNFPDRFSARQFPNYSSELNVNALLLGDSALYLCASSWDRPTGELFFGEGSRLTVL.

This clone was observed once. The rearrangement joins TRBV6-2 or TRBV6-3 to TRBJ2-7; TRBD2 might be the D (6 bases). Germline CDR1 is MNHEY and CDR2 is SVGEGT. With 5 bases removed from V and 1 base from J, the gap between germline ends came to 6 bases. This CDR3 comprises 12 residues. Here the CDR3 DNA reads TGTGCCAGCAGTCGGGGGTCCTACGAGCAGTACTTC. This sequence encodes CASSRGSYEQYF.

This chain connects TRBV6-2 or TRBV6-3 to TRBJ2-7; D perhaps matches TRBD1 (5 bases). Trimming cost V 3 bases and J 0 bases, with 15 bases left between them. Germline lookup yields CDR1 MNHEY and CDR2 SVGEGT. The CDR3 length is 16 residues. The CDR3 region has the DNA TGTGCCAGCAGTTATTCACCCCAAGACAGCTCCTACGAGCAGTACTTC. Encoded protein: CASSYSPQDSSYEQYF.

In its sample, this clone was seen a few times. The chain couples TRBV6-2 or TRBV6-3 to TRBJ2-7; 7 bases align to TRBD2. The length of the CDR3 is 14 residues. Germline CDR1 is MNHEY and CDR2 is SVGEGT. V dropped 4 bases and J dropped 3; count of bases not matched to a gene: 6. The CDR3 DNA sequence: TGTGCCAGCAGTTCCCTACTAGCGAACTACGAGCAGTACTTC. Translating it yields CASSSLLANYEQYF.

V is TRBV7-2 and J is TRBJ2-4; D remains unclear. This CDR3 comprises 14 residues. Trimming shortened V by 5 bases and J by 3 bases, and 11 bases separated the two germline ends. Germline-derived CDR1 and CDR2 are SGHTA and FQGNSA. The CDR3 DNA sequence: TGTGCCAGCAGCCCGGAAGTTGGCAAAAACATTCAGTACTTC. This gives the protein CASSPEVGKNIQYF. The full variable domain, rest sourced from reference TRBV7-2 and TRBJ2-4, is GAGVSQSPSNKVTEKGKDVELRCDPISGHTALYWYRQSLGQGLEFLIYFQGNSAPDKSGLPSDRFSAERTGGSVSTLTIQRTQQEDSAVYLCASSPEVGKNIQYFGAGTRLSVL.

This sequence joins TRBV6-6 and TRBJ1-1, with TRBD1 identical over 7 bases. Trimming removed 6 bases from V and 7 bases from J; junction bases left unmatched: 2. CDR3 length: 11 residues. Germline V gives CDR1 MNHNY, CDR2 SVGAGI (reference sequence). This CDR3 is CASSRQGEAFF. The CDR3 bases are TGTGCCAGCAGCCGACAGGGTGAAGCTTTCTTT.

The table lists this clone with a count of one. The chain recombines TRBV7-2 with TRBJ1-2; TRBD1 aligns across 7 bases. The CDR3 is made up of 13 amino acids. Germline lookup yields CDR1 SGHTA and CDR2 FQGNSA. Unmatched junction bases numbered 8, after V lost 9 bases and J lost 4 bases. Written as DNA, the CDR3 is TGTGCCAGTGGACCCCAGGGGGGCTATGGCTACACCTTC. It encodes CASGPQGGYGYTF.

The rearrangement uses TRBV19 and TRBJ1-1; no clear D gene. From germline, CDR1 is LNHDA and CDR2 SQIVND (reference sequence). The CDR3 spans 15 residues. V lost 5 bases and J lost 1, with 14 bases in between. CDR3 nucleotides: TGTGCCAGTAGTCCCCGACCGAGGTCGAACACTGAAGCTTTCTTT. Its translation is CASSPRPRSNTEAFF.

The rearrangement uses TRBV6-5 and TRBJ1-3; 7 nucleotides align to TRBD1. J lost 4 bases, V lost 0 bases, and 3 bases had no gene match. Per germline, CDR1 MNHEY and CDR2 SVGAGI. The CDR3 contains 15 residues. CDR3 amino acids: CASSYSTGLGNTIYF. DNA for the CDR3: TGTGCCAGCAGTTACTCGACAGGGCTAGGAAACACCATATATTTT.

The rearrangement uses TRBV6-5 and TRBJ1-4, with D perhaps matching TRBD1 (5 bases). CDR3 length: 15 amino acids. CDR1 is MNHEY and CDR2 is SVGAGI in the germline V gene. V lost 10 bases to trimming and J lost 7 bases, with 22 bases between them. The CDR3 reads CATGRRGAEGEKLFF. For the CDR3, the DNA is TGTGCCACCGGAAGGAGAGGGGCGGAAGGTGAAAAACTGTTTTTT.

In this sample, this clone turned up a few times. CDR3 nucleotides: TGTGCCAGCAGCTTAGGCGGCGGGGAAGGTGCAGATACGCAGTATTTT. Translating it yields CASSLGGGEGADTQYF. This chain connects TRBV11-3 to TRBJ2-3; D may be TRBD2 (6 bases). CDR3 size: 16 residues. Trimming stripped 1 base from V and 4 bases from J, with 15 bases between. Germline V gives CDR1 SGHNT, CDR2 YENEEA.

The chain is built from TRBV7-8 and TRBJ2-3; perhaps TRBD2 as D (5 bases). The V end was cut by 5 bases, the J end by 0 bases, with 12 bases between. CDR1 and CDR2 (germline): SGHVS, FQNEAQ. CDR3 length: 15 amino acids. CDR3 protein: CASSVPSTSTDTQYF. CDR3 nucleotides: TGTGCCAGCAGCGTCCCTAGCACTAGCACAGATACGCAGTATTTT. Full variable domain (rest looked up from reference TRBV7-8 and TRBJ2-3): GAGVSQSPRYKVAKRGQDVALRCDPISGHVSLFWYQQALGQGPEFLTYFQNEAQLDKSGLPSDRFFAERPEGSVSTLKIQRTQQEDSAVYLCASSVPSTSTDTQYFGPGTRLTVL.

The DNA for the CDR3 is TGCGCCAGCAGCTTGGCCAACTCGGGAGGATCCGAGCAGTACTTC. As protein: CASSLANSGGSEQYF. V usage is TRBV5-1 and J usage is TRBJ2-7; TRBD2 aligns across 7 bases. This CDR3 comprises 15 residues. Germline V CDR1 and CDR2: SGHRS, YFSETQ. V lost 0 bases to trimming and J lost 6 bases; unmatched junction nucleotides: 9.

The V call is TRBV19, the J call TRBJ1-1; D ambiguous. CDR1 and CDR2 (germline): LNHDA, SQIVND (reference sequence). The CDR3 contains 11 residues. V was trimmed by 6 bases and J by 5 bases, leaving 7 bases between them. The CDR3 sequence is CASRSTTEAFF. Written as DNA, the CDR3 is TGTGCCAGTAGGAGCACTACTGAAGCTTTCTTT.

The rearrangement uses TRBV7-6 and TRBJ2-1; either TRBD1 or TRBD2 may fit D (5 bases each). The CDR3 loop spans 15 amino acids. Trimming shortened V by 0 bases and J by 2 bases, and 8 bases separated the two germline ends. Germline V gene sequence: CDR1 SGHVS, CDR2 FNYEAQ. This CDR3 reads CASSLAGPAYNEQFF. The CDR3 DNA sequence: TGTGCCAGCAGCTTAGCGGGACCCGCCTACAATGAGCAGTTCTTC.

This chain connects TRBV5-6 to TRBJ1-2; perhaps TRBD1 as D (6 bases). Germline-derived CDR1 and CDR2 are SGHDT and YYEEEE. The CDR3 totals 13 residues. V dropped 3 bases and J dropped 7 bases, with 13 bases sitting between them. This CDR3 is CASSYREYSGYTF. The CDR3 DNA reads TGTGCCAGCAGCTACAGGGAATATAGTGGCTACACCTTC.

The gene calls are TRBV6-5 and TRBJ1-2; D is perhaps TRBD1 (5 bases). CDR1 is MNHEY and CDR2 is SVGAGI in the germline V gene. This CDR3 has 15 residues. Deletions cut 0 bases from V and 4 bases from J, with 12 bases between. The CDR3 region has the DNA TGTGCCAGCAGTTACTCGAGGACGAGGGGCTATGGCTACACCTTC. Protein product: CASSYSRTRGYGYTF.